This T cell receptor beta chain was retrieved from a study of cytomegalovirus exposure and HLA in healthy donors. The PCR employed 60 Vbeta primers together with 13 Jbeta primers. The data were produced by immunoSEQ multiplex PCR, yet TCRdb's version contains in-frame clones alone and is incomplete. Here the sample spans 100,000 or so clones, more than 80% being singletons. Germline CDR1 LNHDA, CDR2 SQIVND (reference sequence). CDR3 length: 13 amino acids. The V and J ends lost 5 bases and 4 bases respectively, with 11 bases between them. The receptor was derived from a man aged 18 to 29 in good health and CMV-seronegative. The rearrangement joins TRBV19 to TRBJ2-5; TRBD2 is a possible D gene (5 bases). The sequencing input was PBMCs. This CDR3 reads CASSATRGETQYF. DNA for the CDR3: TGTGCCAGTAGTGCTACTAGAGGAGAGACCCAGTACTTC.